This TCR beta chain emerged from a study of a mutant IDH1 vaccine in newly diagnosed glioma. About the research overall: Of the patients given treatment, 62.5% were male and approximately 38% were female, and a mean age of roughly 40 years was recorded. The therapy given earlier, which was standard therapy, consisted of radiotherapy, temozolomide, or both, and most of the patients received both.

Sequencing used immunoSEQ multiplex PCR; TCRdb keeps in-frame clones, though not all of them. Counted here are some 51,000 clones, approximately 80% occurring once; the ten biggest clones make up approximately 1.8%. With respect to this clone: Its antigen is not known.

Time point described: baseline, week 1 (first vaccination visit). Noted treatment: pre-vaccination baseline after standard-of-care therapy. Each of the donors came in with new WHO grade 3 or 4 astrocytomas that were IDH1-mutant and ATRX-lost. Study-level findings and limits: Variations in leading peripheral T cell clonotypes appeared to have no connection with pseudoprogression.

The CDR3 totals 16 residues. Germline values: CDR1 MNHEY, CDR2 SMNVEV (reference sequence). V dropped 3 bases and J dropped 4; count of bases not matched to a gene: 9. This specimen consisted of PBMCs, obtained from a glioma patient treated with radiotherapy, temozolomide or both. The V gene is TRBV27, the J gene TRBJ2-7, with 10 bases aligning to TRBD1. The receptor comes from a woman aged 35 to 49 with glioma. In DNA, the CDR3 is TGTGCCAGCAGTTTCCCGAATGACAGGGGGCAATACGAGCAGTACTTC. Protein sequence: CASSFPNDRGQYEQYF.